The source of this T cell receptor beta chain is a study of blood T cell repertoires in COVID-19. Trimming cost V 3 bases and J 7 bases; bases outside gene matches: 10. This CDR3 contains 15 residues. Germline loops: CDR1 SGHAT, CDR2 FQNNGV. Method: immunoSEQ multiplex PCR; TCRdb's copy keeps in-frame clones and lacks some. The sample consists of about 440,000 clones, about 89% of them appearing once. The sample taken for sequencing was peripheral blood. The chain has TRBV11-2 and TRBJ2-7, with 9 bases that match TRBD1. The clonotype originates from a woman aged 30 to 39 with acute or convalescent COVID-19. The CDR3 DNA is TGTGCCAGCAGCTTGGCCTCCGGGACAGGGCTAGAGCAGTACTTC. This translates into CASSLASGTGLEQYF.